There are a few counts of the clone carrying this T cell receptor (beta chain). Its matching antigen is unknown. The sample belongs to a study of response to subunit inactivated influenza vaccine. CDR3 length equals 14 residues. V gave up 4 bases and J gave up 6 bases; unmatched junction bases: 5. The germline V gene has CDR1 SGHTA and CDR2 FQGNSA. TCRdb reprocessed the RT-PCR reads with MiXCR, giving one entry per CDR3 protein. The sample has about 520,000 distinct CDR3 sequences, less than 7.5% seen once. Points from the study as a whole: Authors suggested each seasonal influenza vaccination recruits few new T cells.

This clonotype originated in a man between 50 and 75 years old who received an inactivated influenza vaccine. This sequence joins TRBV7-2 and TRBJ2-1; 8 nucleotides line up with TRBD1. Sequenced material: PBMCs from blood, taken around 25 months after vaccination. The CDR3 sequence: CASSSDRALNEQFF. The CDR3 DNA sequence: TGTGCCAGCAGCTCGGACAGGGCCCTCAATGAGCAGTTCTTC.